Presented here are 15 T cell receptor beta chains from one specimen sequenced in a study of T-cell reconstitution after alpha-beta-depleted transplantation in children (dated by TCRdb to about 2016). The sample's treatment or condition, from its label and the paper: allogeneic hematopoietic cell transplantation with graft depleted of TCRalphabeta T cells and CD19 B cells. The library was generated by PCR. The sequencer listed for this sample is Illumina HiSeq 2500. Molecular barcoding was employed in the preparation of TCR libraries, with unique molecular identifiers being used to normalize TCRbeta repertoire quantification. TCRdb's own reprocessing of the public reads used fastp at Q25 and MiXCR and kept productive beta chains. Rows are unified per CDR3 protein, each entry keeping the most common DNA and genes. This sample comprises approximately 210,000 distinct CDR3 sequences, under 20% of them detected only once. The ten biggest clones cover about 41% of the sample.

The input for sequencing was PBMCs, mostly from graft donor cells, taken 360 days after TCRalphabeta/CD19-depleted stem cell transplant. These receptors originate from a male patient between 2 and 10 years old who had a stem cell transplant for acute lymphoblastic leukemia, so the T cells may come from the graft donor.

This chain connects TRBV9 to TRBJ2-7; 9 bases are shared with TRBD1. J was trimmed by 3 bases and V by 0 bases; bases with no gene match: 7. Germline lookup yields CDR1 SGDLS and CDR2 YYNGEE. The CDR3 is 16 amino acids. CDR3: CASSVAPGQGIYEQYF. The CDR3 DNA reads TGTGCCAGCAGCGTAGCCCCGGGACAGGGAATCTACGAGCAGTACTTC. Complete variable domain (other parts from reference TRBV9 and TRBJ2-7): DSGVTQTPKHLITATGQRVTLRCSPRSGDLSVYWYQQSLDQGLQFLIQYYNGEERAKGNILERFSAQQFPDLHSELNLSSLELGDSALYFCASSVAPGQGIYEQYFGPGTRLTVT.

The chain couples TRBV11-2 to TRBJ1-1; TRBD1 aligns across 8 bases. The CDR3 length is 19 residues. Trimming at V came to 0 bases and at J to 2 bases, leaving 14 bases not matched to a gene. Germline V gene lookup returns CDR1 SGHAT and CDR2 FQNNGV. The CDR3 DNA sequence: TGTGCCAGCAGCTTAGATATAACGGGGTGGGACAGGTTAAACACTGAAGCTTTCTTT. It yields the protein CASSLDITGWDRLNTEAFF.

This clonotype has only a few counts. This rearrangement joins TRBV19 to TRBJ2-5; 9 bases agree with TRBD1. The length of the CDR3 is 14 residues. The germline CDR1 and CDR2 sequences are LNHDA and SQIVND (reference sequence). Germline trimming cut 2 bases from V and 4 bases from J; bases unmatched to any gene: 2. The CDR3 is CASSIKTGGETQYF. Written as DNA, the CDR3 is TGTGCCAGTAGTATAAAGACAGGGGGAGAGACCCAGTACTTC.

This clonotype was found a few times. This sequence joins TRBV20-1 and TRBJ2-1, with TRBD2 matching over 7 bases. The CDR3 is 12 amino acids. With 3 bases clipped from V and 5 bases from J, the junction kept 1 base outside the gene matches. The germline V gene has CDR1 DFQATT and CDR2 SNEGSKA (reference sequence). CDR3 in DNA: TGCAGTGCTAGCGGGGGGAACAATGAGCAGTTCTTC. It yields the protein CSASGGNNEQFF.

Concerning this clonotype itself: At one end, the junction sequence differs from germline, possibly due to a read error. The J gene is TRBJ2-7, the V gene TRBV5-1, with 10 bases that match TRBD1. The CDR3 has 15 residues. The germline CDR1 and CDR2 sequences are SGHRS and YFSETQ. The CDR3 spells CASSLVGTGEYGQYF. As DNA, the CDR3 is TGCGCCAGCAGCTTGGTTGGGACAGGGGAGTACGGGCAGTACTTC. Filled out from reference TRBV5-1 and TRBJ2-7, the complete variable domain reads KAGVTQTPRYLIKTRGQQVTLSCSPISGHRSVSWYQQTPGQGLQFLFEYFSETQRNKGNFPGRFSGRQFSNSRSEMNVSTLELGDSALYLCASSLVGTGEYGQYFGPGTRLTVT.

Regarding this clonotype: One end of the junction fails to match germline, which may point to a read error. CDR3 region: CSARDTPSLKTSRAFF. CDR3 nucleotides: TGCAGTGCTAGAGATACCCCCAGCCTAAAGACCAGCAGGGCCTTCTTC. The chain has TRBV20-1 and TRBJ2-7; TRBD1 might be the D (5 bases). The CDR3 runs 16 residues. Germline V gene sequence: CDR1 DFQATT, CDR2 SNEGSKA (reference sequence).

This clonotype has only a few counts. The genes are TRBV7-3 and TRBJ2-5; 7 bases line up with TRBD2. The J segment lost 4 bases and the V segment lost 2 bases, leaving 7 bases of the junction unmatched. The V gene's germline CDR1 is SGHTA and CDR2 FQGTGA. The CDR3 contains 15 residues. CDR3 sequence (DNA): TGTGCCAGCAGCTTATCACCGGGGGAGGGAGAGACCCAGTACTTC. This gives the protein CASSLSPGEGETQYF.

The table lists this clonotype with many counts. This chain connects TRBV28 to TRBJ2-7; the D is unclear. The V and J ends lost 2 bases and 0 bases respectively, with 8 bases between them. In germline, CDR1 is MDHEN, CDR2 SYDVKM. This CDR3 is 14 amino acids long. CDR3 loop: CASSLIDNSYEQYF. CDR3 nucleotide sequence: TGTGCCAGCAGTTTAATCGACAACTCCTACGAGCAGTACTTC.

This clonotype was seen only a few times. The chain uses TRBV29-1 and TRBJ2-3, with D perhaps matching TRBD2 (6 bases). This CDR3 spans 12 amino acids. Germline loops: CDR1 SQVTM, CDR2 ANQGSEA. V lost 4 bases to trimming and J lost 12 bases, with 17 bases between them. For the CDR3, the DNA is TGCAGCGTTGTCGGGAGCGGAAATAGCCAGTATTTT. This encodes CSVVGSGNSQYF.

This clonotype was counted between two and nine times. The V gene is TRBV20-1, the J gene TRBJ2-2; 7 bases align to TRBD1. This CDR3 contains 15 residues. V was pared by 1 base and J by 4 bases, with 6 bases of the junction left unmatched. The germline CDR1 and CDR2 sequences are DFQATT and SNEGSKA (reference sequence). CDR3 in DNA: TGCAGTGCTAGAGTAACAGGGGCCCCCACCGGGGAGCTGTTTTTT. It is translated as CSARVTGAPTGELFF.

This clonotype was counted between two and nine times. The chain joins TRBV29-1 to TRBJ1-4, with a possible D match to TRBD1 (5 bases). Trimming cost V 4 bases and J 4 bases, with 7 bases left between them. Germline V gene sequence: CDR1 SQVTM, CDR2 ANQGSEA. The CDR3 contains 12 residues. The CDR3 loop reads CSVVQDNEKLFF. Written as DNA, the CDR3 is TGCAGCGTTGTACAGGATAATGAAAAACTGTTTTTT.

Here the CDR3 DNA reads TGTGCCTGGAGTGGCCAACCCTCCTACAATGAGCAGTTCTTC. The encoded protein is CAWSGQPSYNEQFF. This chain connects TRBV30 to TRBJ2-1, with D hard to call. Germline values: CDR1 GTSNPN, CDR2 SVGIG (reference sequence). Trimming took off 1 base at V and 0 bases at J, with 7 bases between the two ends. The CDR3 consists of 14 residues.

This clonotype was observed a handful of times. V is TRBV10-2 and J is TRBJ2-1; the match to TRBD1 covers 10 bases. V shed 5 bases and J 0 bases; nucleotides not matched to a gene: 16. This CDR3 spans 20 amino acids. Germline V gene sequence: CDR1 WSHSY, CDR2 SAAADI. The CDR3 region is CASSIPSGTGAPSSYNEQFF. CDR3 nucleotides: TGCGCCAGCAGTATTCCCTCCGGGACAGGGGCCCCGAGCTCCTACAATGAGCAGTTCTTC.

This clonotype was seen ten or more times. As DNA, the CDR3 is TGCGCCAGCAGCTGGGGGGACACCGGGGAGCTGTTTTTT. This codes for CASSWGDTGELFF. V usage is TRBV4-3 and J usage is TRBJ2-2, with D maybe TRBD2 (6 bases). Germline V CDR1 and CDR2: LGHNA, YSLEER. Trimming removed 5 bases at V and 3 bases at J, with 7 bases between. The CDR3 length is 13 residues.

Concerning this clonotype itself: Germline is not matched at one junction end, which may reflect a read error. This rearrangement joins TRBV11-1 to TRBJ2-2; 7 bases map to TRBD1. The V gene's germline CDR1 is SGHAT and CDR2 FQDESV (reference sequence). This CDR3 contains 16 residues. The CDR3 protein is CASSLPRQGSTGELFF. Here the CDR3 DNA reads TGTGCCAGCAGCTTACCAAGACAGGGTTCCACCGGGGAGCTATTTTTT.